Below are 16 T cell receptor beta chains sequenced from a single sample in a study of CD8+ T cells in alopecia areata (dated by TCRdb to about 2018). Receptors were amplified or captured by the immunoSEQ multiplex PCR assay. RNA was extracted from all samples and reverse transcribed into cDNA, which served as template for TCR sequencing. TCRdb retrieved this table from immuneACCESS and kept in-frame rearrangements only. Not all clones are present; in checked studies, unresolved V genes account for under half, and no reason is known for the remainder. Counted in this sample were roughly 180,000 clones; approximately 62% of them appeared once. In total, the top ten clones hold about 1.5% of the sample. Taken with the paper, the label for time point translates to: baseline before oral tofacitinib. Sequencing used CD4+ T cells sorted from blood, obtained at week 0. Receptor source: a human donor with alopecia areata.

V gene TRBV29-1 combines with J gene TRBJ2-7; D remains ambiguous. The CDR3 contains 11 residues. Trimming stripped 4 bases from V and 5 bases from J, with 9 bases between. Germline CDR1 is SQVTM and CDR2 is ANQGSEA. CDR3 loop: CSVGQVDEQYF. The CDR3 nucleotides are TGCAGCGTTGGGCAGGTTGACGAGCAGTACTTC.

The chain recombines TRBV29-1 with TRBJ1-5, with TRBD1 as a possible D gene (5 bases). Trimming took off 4 bases at V and 7 bases at J, with 14 bases between the two ends. This CDR3 has 13 amino acids. Germline CDR1 and CDR2: SQVTM and ANQGSEA. The CDR3 nucleotides are TGCAGCGTTGGCCGGGACCCTAGGCAGCCCCAGCATTTT. This gives the protein CSVGRDPRQPQHF. Full variable domain (remainder filled in from reference TRBV29-1 and TRBJ1-5): SAVISQKPSRDICQRGTSLTIQCQVDSQVTMMFWYRQQPGQSLTLIATANQGSEATYESGFVIDKFPISRPNLTFSTLTVSNMSPEDSSIYLCSVGRDPRQPQHFGDGTRLSIL.

This clone came up a few times. The chain is built from TRBV7-9 and TRBJ2-3; D might be TRBD1 (5 bases). Trimming cost V 5 bases and J 6 bases, with 24 bases left between them. Germline CDR1 is SEHNR and CDR2 is FQNEAQ (reference sequence). This CDR3 is built from 17 residues. For the CDR3, the DNA is TGTGCCAGCAGCAGTACCGGGCTAGGGGCCACAATGGATACGCAGTATTTT. This sequence encodes CASSSTGLGATMDTQYF.

This clone has only a few counts. V gene TRBV5-5 combines with J gene TRBJ2-5; 9 nucleotides line up with TRBD1. This CDR3 region has 13 residues. Germline V gives CDR1 SGHKS, CDR2 YYEKEE (reference sequence). The ends lost 3 bases at V and 8 bases at J; junction bases unmatched: 5. CDR3 sequence (DNA): TGTGCCAGCAGCTCCCGGACAGGGGATACCCAGTACTTC. Translated: CASSSRTGDTQYF. The whole variable domain, filled in from reference TRBV5-5 and TRBJ2-5, reads DAGVTQSPTHLIKTRGQQVTLRCSPISGHKSVSWYQQVLGQGPQFIFQYYEKEERGRGNFPDRFSARQFPNYSSELNVNALLLGDSALYLCASSSRTGDTQYFGPGTRLLVL.

This clone was found a few times. The chain employs TRBV7-2 and TRBJ2-3; 9 bases fit TRBD2. This CDR3 contains 15 residues. The V gene end was trimmed by 4 bases and the J gene end by 5 bases; junction bases not matched to a gene: 7. CDR1 and CDR2 (germline): SGHTA, FQGNSA. The CDR3 is CASSWKRGAEDTQYF. The CDR3, as DNA: TGTGCCAGCAGCTGGAAGCGGGGGGCAGAAGATACGCAGTATTTT.

This clone was observed a few times. This chain joins TRBV29-1 and TRBJ1-4; D is undetermined. CDR1 is SQVTM and CDR2 is ANQGSEA in the germline V gene. The CDR3 consists of 14 residues. Trimming left V 4 bases short and J 0 bases short, with 9 bases between. The CDR3 nucleotides are TGCAGCGTTGCCGTTGCAGCAACTAATGAAAAACTGTTTTTT. Residues: CSVAVAATNEKLFF. Full variable domain (remainder filled in from reference TRBV29-1 and TRBJ1-4): SAVISQKPSRDICQRGTSLTIQCQVDSQVTMMFWYRQQPGQSLTLIATANQGSEATYESGFVIDKFPISRPNLTFSTLTVSNMSPEDSSIYLCSVAVAATNEKLFFGSGTQLSVL.

This sequence joins TRBV30 and TRBJ2-7; 9 bases are a match to TRBD1. The V segment lost 5 bases and the J segment 5 bases; nucleotides outside the gene matches: 13. CDR3 length equals 15 residues. The germline V gene has CDR1 GTSNPN and CDR2 SVGIG (reference sequence). In DNA form, the CDR3 reads TGTGCCTGGTCAGCTGGGGGGACAGGGTCTAACGAGCAGTACTTC. This codes for CAWSAGGTGSNEQYF.

V usage is TRBV12-5 and J usage is TRBJ2-2; TRBD1 aligns across 7 bases. Germline V gene data show CDR1 as LGHNT and CDR2 as FRNRAP. The length of the CDR3 is 16 residues. Trimming took 6 bases from V and 7 from J; bases not matched to a gene: 14. The CDR3 DNA is TGTGCTAGTGGCCGGGGACAGAGGCGTTCGGGCGGGGAGCTGTTTTTT. Its protein product is CASGRGQRRSGGELFF.

The genes are TRBV5-1 and TRBJ2-3, with 10 bases matching TRBD1. The CDR3 has 15 residues. The J segment lost 2 bases and the V segment lost 2 bases, leaving 2 bases of the junction unmatched. Germline V CDR1 and CDR2: SGHRS, YFSETQ. The CDR3 sequence is CASSFRQGATDTQYF. The CDR3 region has the DNA TGCGCCAGCAGCTTTCGACAGGGGGCCACAGATACGCAGTATTTT.

Concerning this clone: Other DNA sequences of this sample code for an identical CDR3. The rearrangement links TRBV5-1 to TRBJ2-5; unclear D gene. Germline V gene data show CDR1 as SGHRS and CDR2 as YFSETQ. V was cut by 5 bases and J by 5 bases, with 10 bases left in between. The length of the CDR3 is 12 residues. This CDR3 is CASSLVGETQYF. The CDR3 DNA is TGCGCCAGCAGTCTCGTTGGGGAGACCCAGTACTTC.

The chain is built from TRBV5-6 and TRBJ2-1, with D possibly TRBD2 on 5 matching bases. The V gene lost 8 bases and the J gene lost 10 bases, with 16 bases spanning the gap. From germline, CDR1 is SGHDT and CDR2 YYEEEE. The CDR3 loop spans 12 amino acids. CDR3 DNA sequence: TGTGCCAGACGGGATTATTACAGAGAGCAGTTCTTC. This translates into CARRDYYREQFF.

This chain links TRBV6-6 with TRBJ2-3; D unresolved. The CDR3 is 10 amino acids. The V and J ends lost 8 bases and 1 base respectively, with 1 base between them. CDR1 is MNHNY, CDR2 SVGAGI, per germline (reference sequence). The CDR3 DNA follows: TGTGCCAGCCGCACAGATACGCAGTATTTT. Translated: CASRTDTQYF.

The chain carries TRBV29-1 and TRBJ2-2, with 12 bases that match TRBD2. CDR3 length: 17 amino acids. Germline CDR1 is SQVTM and CDR2 is ANQGSEA. Germline trimming cut 6 bases from V and 2 bases from J; bases unmatched to any gene: 10. CDR3 amino acids: CSVRPGLAGINTGELFF. In nucleotides, the CDR3 is TGCAGCGTGAGACCTGGACTAGCGGGGATCAACACCGGGGAGCTGTTTTTT.

The genes are TRBV2 and TRBJ1-2; the D is unclear. Germline CDR1 is SNHLY and CDR2 is FYNNEI. Trimming shortened V by 8 bases and J by 0 bases, and 22 bases separated the two germline ends. The CDR3 has 17 amino acids. CDR3 region: CASVISREPPTNYGYTF. As DNA, the CDR3 is TGTGCCAGCGTCATCAGTAGAGAACCACCCACTAACTATGGCTACACCTTC.

The chain is built from TRBV18 and TRBJ2-5; 7 bases map to TRBD1. Germline-derived CDR1 and CDR2 are KGHSH and LQKENI. V dropped 6 bases and J dropped 5; count of bases not matched to a gene: 9. This CDR3 contains 14 residues. The CDR3 spells CASSPLDRVETQYF. CDR3 DNA sequence: TGTGCCAGCTCTCCCCTCGACAGGGTGGAGACCCAGTACTTC.

CDR3 bases: TGCGCCAGCAGCTCCGGGACAGGGAATTGGGAGACCCAGTACTTC. It specifies CASSSGTGNWETQYF. The J gene is TRBJ2-5, the V gene TRBV5-1; 9 nucleotides agree with TRBD1. The trim removed 3 bases at V and 5 bases at J, leaving 8 bases unmatched. CDR1 and CDR2 (germline): SGHRS, YFSETQ. The CDR3 is 15 amino acids.